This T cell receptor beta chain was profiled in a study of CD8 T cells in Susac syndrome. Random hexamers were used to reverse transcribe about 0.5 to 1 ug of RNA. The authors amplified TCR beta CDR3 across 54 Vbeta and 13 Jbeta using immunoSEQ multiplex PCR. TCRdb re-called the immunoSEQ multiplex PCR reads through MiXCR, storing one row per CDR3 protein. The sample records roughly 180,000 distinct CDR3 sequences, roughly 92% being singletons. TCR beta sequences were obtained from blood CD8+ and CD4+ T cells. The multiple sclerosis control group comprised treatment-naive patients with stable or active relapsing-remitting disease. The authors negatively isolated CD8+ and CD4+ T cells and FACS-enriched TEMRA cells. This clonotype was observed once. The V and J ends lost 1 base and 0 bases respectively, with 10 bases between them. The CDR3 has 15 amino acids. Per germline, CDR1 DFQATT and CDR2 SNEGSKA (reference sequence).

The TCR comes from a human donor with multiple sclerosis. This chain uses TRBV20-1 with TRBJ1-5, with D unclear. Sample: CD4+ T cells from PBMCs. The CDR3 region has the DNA TGCAGTGCTAGAGTGGGTGCGCGTAGCAATCAGCCCCAGCATTTT. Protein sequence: CSARVGARSNQPQHF.